A selection of T cell receptor beta chains follows, all from one sample in a study of metastatic and nonmetastatic thyroid tumors. Through MiXCR, TCRdb re-clonotyped the PCR reads. Of around 52,000 clones in the sample, 25% to 30% are singletons; the top ten hold around a sixth. The sequenced material came from blood. These receptors were obtained from a female donor with papillary thyroid cancer or a benign thyroid nodule (not recorded which). Some clones in this sample may be carry-over from other donors' samples. Both conserved end residues are trimmed from each CDR3. A clone size is listed for some rows: how often the clone was seen (once, few, many), or a class if it is expanded.

NA	TRBV6-1	TRBJ1-5	ASRGSNQPQH
NA	TRBV7-2	TRBJ2-3	ASTGTVSTDTQY
NA	TRBV4-1	TRBJ1-4	ASSQAGTIT
few	TRBV11-1	TRBJ1-6	ASSRGSGQGYNNSPLH
many	TRBV4-3	TRBJ1-1	ASSQDRGRGNEAF
NA	TRBV6-1	TRBJ1-5	ASSRKGANYNQPQH
NA	TRBV5-1	TRBJ1-6	ASSLAGRGTSPLH
NA	TRBV2	TRBJ2-1	ASSEEGGYNEQF
once	TRBV5-1	TRBJ1-3	ASSLAEAWSGNTIY
NA	TRBV7-3	TRBJ2-3	ASSFGLAGGADTQY
NA	TRBV12-3/TRBV12-4	TRBJ1-2	ASTRGQGGSSYGYT
NA	TRBV3-1	TRBJ2-5	ASIGGFGKTQY
NA	TRBV7-2	TRBJ2-7	ASSYGDSSSYEQY
few	TRBV15	TRBJ1-2	ATSREVDSYGYT
NA	TRBV28	TRBJ2-3	ASSLGGGGTDTQY